These T cell receptor beta chains were read from a single sample in a study of shared clonotypes between healthy human individuals. The table came from immunoSEQ multiplex PCR; TCRdb's copy has only in-frame clones and leaves some out. In the table there are 2 million to 3 million clones, approximately 90% of which are singletons. The sequencing input was naive CD4+ T cells sorted from blood. The receptors were sampled from a man aged 18 to 30 in good health. CDR3s include the opening cysteine and the closing phenylalanine or tryptophan. Each record gives: clone size, V gene, J gene, D gene, CDR3 protein, CDR3 DNA. A D gene is named only where the DNA matches it firmly. For some rows the clone size is stated as once, few or many, or as a class when expanded; others skip it.

few	TRBV18	TRBJ1-2	-	CASSPPNSAGLDGYTF	TGTGCCAGCTCACCACCTAATTCTGCAGGGTTGGATGGCTACACCTTC
once	TRBV19	TRBJ1-4	TRBD1	CASTLTGGPEKLFF	TGTGCCAGTACCTTGACAGGGGGTCCTGAAAAACTGTTTTTT
once	TRBV2	TRBJ2-7	-	CASRRDAYEQYF	TGTGCCAGCAGGCGGGACGCCTACGAGCAGTACTTC
once	TRBV7-3	TRBJ2-7	TRBD1	CASSRTGGTYEQYF	TGTGCCAGCAGCCGAACAGGGGGTACCTACGAGCAGTACTTC
-	TRBV5-1	TRBJ2-7	TRBD1	CASSFNGQGYEQYF	TGCGCCAGCAGCTTCAACGGACAGGGCTACGAGCAGTACTTC
-	TRBV18	TRBJ2-7	-	CASSPQGPGEQYF	TGTGCCAGCTCACCGCAGGGACCCGGCGAGCAGTACTTC
-	TRBV18	TRBJ1-1	-	CASSAATEAFF	TGTGCCAGCTCAGCTGCTACGGAAGCTTTCTTT
-	TRBV30	TRBJ2-7	-	CAWSGVTYEQYF	TGTGCCTGGAGCGGGGTGACCTACGAGCAGTACTTC
-	TRBV7-9	TRBJ1-6	-	CASSLGPGADNSPLHF	TGTGCCAGCAGCTTAGGTCCAGGAGCTGATAATTCACCCCTCCACTTT
once	TRBV9	TRBJ1-2	-	CASRAGAESYGYTF	TGTGCCAGCAGGGCCGGTGCAGAGAGCTATGGCTACACCTTC
once	TRBV19	TRBJ1-4	-	CASSMGGNEKLFF	TGTGCCAGTAGTATGGGCGGTAATGAAAAACTGTTTTTT
-	TRBV29-1	TRBJ1-1	TRBD1	CSVEVGTGNTEAFF	TGCAGCGTTGAAGTGGGGACAGGGAACACTGAAGCTTTCTTT
-	TRBV28	TRBJ1-1	-	CASSPSHIEAFF	TGTGCCAGCAGTCCCTCCCACATTGAAGCTTTCTTT
-	TRBV28	TRBJ1-2	-	CASSLIQGLYGYTF	TGTGCCAGCAGTTTAATCCAGGGGTTATATGGCTACACCTTC
once	TRBV6-1	TRBJ2-3	TRBD1	CASTRDRGTDTQYF	TGTGCCAGCACGAGGGACAGGGGCACAGATACGCAGTATTTT
-	TRBV4-3	TRBJ2-1	TRBD2	CASSPTSGRVEEQFF	TGCGCCAGCAGCCCCACTAGCGGGAGGGTGGAGGAGCAGTTCTTC
-	TRBV19	TRBJ2-5	TRBD2	CASSPGGLETQYF	TGTGCCAGTAGCCCGGGGGGGCTGGAGACCCAGTACTTC
-	TRBV9	TRBJ1-1	TRBD1	CASSVAPIGQGARTEAFF	TGTGCCAGCAGCGTAGCCCCGATAGGACAGGGGGCGAGAACTGAAGCTTTCTTT
-	TRBV6-1	TRBJ2-7	-	CASRQLSLEQYF	TGTGCCAGCAGACAGCTGTCCCTCGAGCAGTACTTC
-	TRBV15	TRBJ2-7	-	CATSSFHRGGRYEQYF	TGTGCCACCAGCAGCTTTCACAGGGGGGGCCGCTACGAGCAGTACTTC
-	TRBV10-1	TRBJ2-2	TRBD1	CASSESPGQGVGGELFF	TGCGCCAGCAGTGAGTCGCCGGGACAGGGGGTCGGCGGGGAGCTGTTTTTT
-	TRBV30	TRBJ2-1	-	CAWRVSGLGNEQFF	TGTGCCTGGAGGGTTAGCGGTCTAGGGAATGAGCAGTTCTTC
-	TRBV28	TRBJ2-1	TRBD2	CASIKIAGLYNEQFF	TGTGCCAGCATCAAAATAGCGGGGTTGTACAATGAGCAGTTCTTC
-	TRBV7-2	TRBJ2-5	TRBD2	CASSPLRGGPETQYF	TGTGCCAGCAGCCCTCTTCGGGGGGGCCCGGAGACCCAGTACTTC
-	TRBV19	TRBJ2-3	TRBD2	CASSIPGLVGTDTQYF	TGTGCCAGTAGTATACCGGGACTAGTAGGCACAGATACGCAGTATTTT
-	TRBV5-5	TRBJ2-7	-	CASSLMAYEQYF	TGTGCCAGCAGCCTAATGGCCTACGAGCAGTACTTC
-	TRBV5-6	TRBJ2-3	-	CASSGWIPSTDTQYF	TGTGCCAGCAGCGGCTGGATTCCTAGCACAGATACGCAGTATTTT
-	TRBV30	TRBJ1-2	-	CASLGGKGYGYTF	TGTGCCTCTCTGGGGGGCAAGGGCTATGGCTACACCTTC
-	TRBV19	TRBJ2-7	TRBD2	CASSIDLTSGTYEQYF	TGTGCCAGTAGTATAGACCTGACTAGCGGGACCTACGAGCAGTACTTC
-	TRBV7-2	TRBJ1-4	-	CASSPEVGWEKLFF	TGTGCCAGCAGCCCCGAGGTCGGGTGGGAAAAACTGTTTTTT
-	TRBV6-1	TRBJ1-2	-	CASREGVSYGYTF	TGTGCCAGCAGGGAGGGGGTTTCATACGGCTACACCTTC
-	TRBV10-3	TRBJ1-5	-	CAISEQGGGQPQHF	TGTGCCATCAGCGAACAGGGTGGAGGGCAGCCCCAGCATTTT
-	TRBV6-1	TRBJ1-1	-	CASSGTGSTEAFF	TGTGCCAGCAGTGGCACAGGGAGCACTGAAGCTTTCTTT
-	TRBV6-5	TRBJ2-7	TRBD1	CASSSRGTGEYEQYF	TGTGCCAGCAGTTCTCGGGGGACAGGGGAATACGAGCAGTACTTC
-	TRBV7-9	TRBJ1-1	-	CASSLEGQPNTEAFF	TGTGCCAGCAGCTTAGAGGGGCAGCCTAACACTGAAGCTTTCTTT
-	TRBV30	TRBJ1-1	-	CAWPPRGGHTEAFF	TGTGCCTGGCCCCCCCGGGGGGGGCACACTGAAGCTTTCTTT
-	TRBV6-4	TRBJ1-2	-	CASSDGGNYGYTF	TGTGCCAGCAGTGACGGGGGGAACTATGGCTACACCTTC
-	TRBV9	TRBJ1-2	TRBD1	CASSEGPGTGYQGGYTF	TGTGCCAGCAGCGAGGGGCCCGGGACAGGGTATCAGGGTGGCTACACCTTC
-	TRBV4-1	TRBJ2-1	-	CASSQVGLINEQFF	TGCGCCAGCAGCCAAGTTGGCCTAATCAATGAGCAGTTCTTC
-	TRBV19	TRBJ1-5	-	CASNREGQPQHF	TGTGCCAGTAATCGGGAGGGCCAGCCCCAGCATTTT
-	TRBV5-1	TRBJ2-7	-	CASSLRTESYEQYF	TGCGCCAGCAGCCTAAGGACAGAATCCTACGAGCAGTACTTC
-	TRBV6-1	TRBJ2-7	-	CATRDSGYEQYF	TGTGCCACCCGGGACTCCGGCTACGAGCAGTACTTC
-	TRBV5-1	TRBJ2-1	-	CASSSLGDSNEQFF	TGCGCCAGCAGCTCACTAGGGGACTCCAATGAGCAGTTCTTC
-	TRBV6-5	TRBJ2-3	-	CASNLPRPEGDTQYF	TGTGCCAGCAACCTCCCCCGGCCCGAGGGAGATACGCAGTATTTT
-	TRBV20-1	TRBJ1-2	-	CSARTGRGYTF	TGCAGTGCTAGAACAGGCCGAGGCTACACCTTC
-	TRBV10-2	TRBJ2-7	-	CASSEWAVRLNEQYF	TGCGCCAGCAGTGAGTGGGCCGTCAGGCTAAACGAGCAGTACTTC
-	TRBV28	TRBJ1-4	-	CASSARDIVGEKLFF	TGTGCCAGCAGTGCACGGGACATCGTAGGGGAAAAACTGTTTTTT
-	TRBV19	TRBJ1-2	TRBD1	CASSVPGQGRNYGYTF	TGTGCCAGTAGCGTGCCGGGACAGGGAAGAAACTATGGCTACACCTTC
-	TRBV9	TRBJ2-3	-	CASSVNGRSTDTQYF	TGTGCCAGCAGCGTAAACGGGCGAAGCACAGATACGCAGTATTTT
once	TRBV2	TRBJ1-2	TRBD1	CASSEGRGDYGYTF	TGTGCCAGCAGTGAGGGCAGGGGGGACTATGGCTACACCTTC
-	TRBV28	TRBJ2-7	TRBD1	CASSLLHLTGGTYEQYF	TGTGCCAGCAGTTTACTACACTTGACAGGGGGTACCTACGAGCAGTACTTC
-	TRBV6-4	TRBJ2-3	-	CASSDSDQRVRSSTDTQYF	TGTGCCAGCAGTGACTCCGATCAACGGGTTCGTTCTAGCACAGATACGCAGTATTTT
-	TRBV6-1	TRBJ1-5	TRBD1	CASSRGQGAQPQHF	TGTGCCAGCAGTCGGGGACAGGGGGCTCAGCCCCAGCATTTT
-	TRBV4-1	TRBJ1-2	TRBD1	CASSVVPGQGRRGGYTF	TGCGCCAGCAGTGTAGTCCCGGGACAGGGAAGGAGAGGTGGCTACACCTTC
-	TRBV2	TRBJ2-7	-	CASCRSGTGPYEQYF	TGTGCCAGCTGCCGTAGTGGGACGGGTCCCTACGAGCAGTACTTC
-	TRBV2	TRBJ2-5	TRBD2	CASSDRASGGVKTQYF	TGTGCCAGCAGTGATAGGGCTAGCGGGGGGGTTAAGACCCAGTACTTC
once	TRBV29-1	TRBJ1-2	TRBD1	CSVGTGELGYGYTF	TGCAGCGTAGGAACAGGGGAGCTGGGCTATGGCTACACCTTC
-	TRBV15	TRBJ2-3	-	CATSGGQPLAGDTQYF	TGTGCCACCAGCGGAGGACAGCCGCTGGCGGGAGATACGCAGTATTTT
-	TRBV7-2	TRBJ2-5	-	CASSIPGSQYF	TGTGCCAGCAGTATCCCGGGGTCCCAGTACTTC
once	TRBV30	TRBJ1-4	-	CAWSVFAALNEKLFF	TGTGCCTGGAGTGTATTTGCCGCGTTAAATGAAAAACTGTTTTTT